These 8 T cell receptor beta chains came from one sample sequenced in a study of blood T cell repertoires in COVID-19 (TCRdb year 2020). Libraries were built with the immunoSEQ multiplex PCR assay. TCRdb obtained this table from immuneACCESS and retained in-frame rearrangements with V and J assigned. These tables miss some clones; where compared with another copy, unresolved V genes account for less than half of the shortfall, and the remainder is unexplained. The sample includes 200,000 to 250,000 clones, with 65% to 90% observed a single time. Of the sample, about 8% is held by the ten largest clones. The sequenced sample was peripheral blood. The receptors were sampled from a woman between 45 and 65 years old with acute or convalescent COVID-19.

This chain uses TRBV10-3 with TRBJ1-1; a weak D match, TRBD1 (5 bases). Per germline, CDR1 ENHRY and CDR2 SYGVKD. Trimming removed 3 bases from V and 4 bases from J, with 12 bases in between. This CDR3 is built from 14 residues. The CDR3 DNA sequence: TGTGCCATCAGTGACTATGGGGCGAGCACTGAAGCTTTCTTT. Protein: CAISDYGASTEAFF.

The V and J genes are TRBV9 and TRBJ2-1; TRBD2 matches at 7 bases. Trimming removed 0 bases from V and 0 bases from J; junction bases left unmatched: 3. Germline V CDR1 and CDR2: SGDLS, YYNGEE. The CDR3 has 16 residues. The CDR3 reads CASSVGIAGSYNEQFF. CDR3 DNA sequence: TGTGCCAGCAGCGTAGGTATAGCGGGCTCCTACAATGAGCAGTTCTTC. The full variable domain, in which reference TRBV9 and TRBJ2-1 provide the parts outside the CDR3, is DSGVTQTPKHLITATGQRVTLRCSPRSGDLSVYWYQQSLDQGLQFLIQYYNGEERAKGNILERFSAQQFPDLHSELNLSSLELGDSALYFCASSVGIAGSYNEQFFGPGTRLTVL.

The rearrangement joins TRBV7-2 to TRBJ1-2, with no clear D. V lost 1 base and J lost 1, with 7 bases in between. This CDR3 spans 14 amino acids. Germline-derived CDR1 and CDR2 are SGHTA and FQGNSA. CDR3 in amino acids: CASSLVGSNYGYTF. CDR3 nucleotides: TGTGCCAGCAGCTTAGTGGGCAGTAACTATGGCTACACCTTC.

CDR3 in amino acids: CASSGPGRQGSGNTIYF. The CDR3 coding sequence is TGTGCCAGCAGTGGCCCCGGGCGGCAGGGTAGTGGAAACACCATATATTTT. The J gene is TRBJ1-3, the V gene TRBV2, with a possible D match to TRBD1 (5 bases). Trimming pared 4 bases from V and 3 bases from J, leaving 19 bases between. Looked up from germline, CDR1 is SNHLY and CDR2 is FYNNEI. The CDR3 length is 17 residues. The complete variable domain, with remaining parts taken from reference TRBV2 and TRBJ1-3, reads EPEVTQTPSHQVTQMGQEVILRCVPISNHLYFYWYRQILGQKVEFLVSFYNNEISEKSEIFDDQFSVERPDGSNFTLKIRSTKLEDSAMYFCASSGPGRQGSGNTIYFGEGSWLTVV.

The CDR3 DNA is TGCGCCAGCAGTGGGACAGGGAGGTACACCGGGGAGCTGTTTTTT. Protein: CASSGTGRYTGELFF. V and J are TRBV10-1 and TRBJ2-2; 8 bases agree with TRBD1. Germline-derived CDR1 and CDR2 are WNHNN and SYGVQD (reference sequence). V dropped 4 bases and J dropped 3; count of bases not matched to a gene: 4. This CDR3 is built from 15 residues.

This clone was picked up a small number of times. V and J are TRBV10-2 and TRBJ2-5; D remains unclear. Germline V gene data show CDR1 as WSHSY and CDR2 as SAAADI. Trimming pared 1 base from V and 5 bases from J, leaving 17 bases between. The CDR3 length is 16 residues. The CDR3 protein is CASSEFSVGEEETQYF. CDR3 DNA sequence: TGCGCCAGCAGTGAGTTTTCGGTCGGAGAAGAGGAGACCCAGTACTTC.

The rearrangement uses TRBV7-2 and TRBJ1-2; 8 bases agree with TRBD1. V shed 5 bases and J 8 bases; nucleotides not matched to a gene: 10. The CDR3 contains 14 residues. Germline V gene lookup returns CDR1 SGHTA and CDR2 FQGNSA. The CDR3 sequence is CASSTQGAVRGYTF. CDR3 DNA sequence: TGTGCCAGCAGCACCCAGGGGGCGGTTCGGGGCTACACCTTC.

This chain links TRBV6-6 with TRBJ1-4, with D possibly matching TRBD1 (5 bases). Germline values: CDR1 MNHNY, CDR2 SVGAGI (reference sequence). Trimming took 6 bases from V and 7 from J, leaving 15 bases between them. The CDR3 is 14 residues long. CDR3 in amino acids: CASSPLGESEKLFF. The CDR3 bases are TGTGCCAGCAGCCCCCTAGGGGAAAGTGAAAAACTGTTTTTT.